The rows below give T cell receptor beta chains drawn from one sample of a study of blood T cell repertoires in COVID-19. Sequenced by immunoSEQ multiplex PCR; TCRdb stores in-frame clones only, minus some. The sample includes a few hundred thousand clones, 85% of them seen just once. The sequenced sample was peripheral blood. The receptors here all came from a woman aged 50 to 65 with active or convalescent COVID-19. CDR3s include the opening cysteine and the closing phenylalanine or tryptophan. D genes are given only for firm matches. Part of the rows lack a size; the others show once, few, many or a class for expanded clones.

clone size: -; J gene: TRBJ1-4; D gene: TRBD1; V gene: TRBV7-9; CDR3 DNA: TGTGCCAGCAGCGACAGGGTGTTGAACGGTGAAAAACTGTTTTTT; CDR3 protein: CASSDRVLNGEKLFF
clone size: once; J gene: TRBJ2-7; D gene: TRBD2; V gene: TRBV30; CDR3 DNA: TGTGCCTGGAGTTTAGATTACGGGACTAGCGGGAGTAGCTACGAGCAGTACTTC; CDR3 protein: CAWSLDYGTSGSSYEQYF
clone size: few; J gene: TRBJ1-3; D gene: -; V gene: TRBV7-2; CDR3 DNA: TGTGCCAGCTTACGGGGGGGTGGTGGAAACACCATATATTTT; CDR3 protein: CASLRGGGGNTIYF
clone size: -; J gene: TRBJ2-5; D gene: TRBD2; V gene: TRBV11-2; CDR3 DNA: TGTGCCAGCTCTTCGAAAGGACTAGCGATGGAGACCCAGTACTTC; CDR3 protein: CASSSKGLAMETQYF
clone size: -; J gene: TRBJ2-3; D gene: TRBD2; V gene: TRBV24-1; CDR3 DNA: TGTGCCACCAGTGACCAACGGACTAGCGGGAGGGGGGATACGCAGTATTTT; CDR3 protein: CATSDQRTSGRGDTQYF
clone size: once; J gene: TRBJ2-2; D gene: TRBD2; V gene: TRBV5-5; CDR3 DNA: TGTGCCAGCAGCTCGACGACTAGCCGTTACACCGGGGAGCTGTTTTTT; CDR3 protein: CASSSTTSRYTGELFF
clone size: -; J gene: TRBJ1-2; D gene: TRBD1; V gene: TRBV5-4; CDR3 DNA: TGTGCCAGCAGCTTCAAGACAGGGGATTATGGCTACACCTTC; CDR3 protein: CASSFKTGDYGYTF
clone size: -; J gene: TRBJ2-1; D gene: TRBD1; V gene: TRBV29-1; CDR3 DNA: TGCAGCGTAGGGACAGGGGGGACGGGGAATGAGCAGTTCTTC; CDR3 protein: CSVGTGGTGNEQFF
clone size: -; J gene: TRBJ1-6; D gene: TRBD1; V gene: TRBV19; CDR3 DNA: TGTGCCAGTAGTATCACAGGGGAGCGATCACCCCTCCACTTT; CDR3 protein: CASSITGERSPLHF
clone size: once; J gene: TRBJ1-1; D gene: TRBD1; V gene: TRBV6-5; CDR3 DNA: TGTGCCAGCAGCGACGGGGACAGGGTGGGCACTGAAGCTTTCTTT; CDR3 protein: CASSDGDRVGTEAFF
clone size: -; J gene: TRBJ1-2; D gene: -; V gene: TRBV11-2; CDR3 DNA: TGTGCCAGCAGCTTAGTCGGGGGAAGACAGCGGATGGGTGGCTACACCTTC; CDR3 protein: CASSLVGGRQRMGGYTF
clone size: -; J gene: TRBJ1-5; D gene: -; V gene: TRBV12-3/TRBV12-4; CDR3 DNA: TGTGCCAGCAGTTTCAACAGTCAAGGGCCCCAGCATTTT; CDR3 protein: CASSFNSQGPQHF
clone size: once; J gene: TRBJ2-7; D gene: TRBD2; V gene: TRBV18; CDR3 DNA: TGTGCCAGCTCCGTTAGCGGGAGGGGATGGTACGAGCAGTACTTC; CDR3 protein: CASSVSGRGWYEQYF
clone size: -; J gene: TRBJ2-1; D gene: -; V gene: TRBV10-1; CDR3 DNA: TGCGCCAGCAGTGAGGCAGGGGTAAGAGAGCAGTTCTTC; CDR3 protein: CASSEAGVREQFF
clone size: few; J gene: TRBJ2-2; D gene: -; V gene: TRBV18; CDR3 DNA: TGTGCCAGCTCACCAGTTTCGGAGGGCCCAGAAGAGCTGTTTTTT; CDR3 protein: CASSPVSEGPEELFF
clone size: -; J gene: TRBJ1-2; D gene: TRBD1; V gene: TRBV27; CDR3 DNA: TGTGCCAGCCGGGACAGGGAATTCCATGGCTACACCTTC; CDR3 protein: CASRDREFHGYTF
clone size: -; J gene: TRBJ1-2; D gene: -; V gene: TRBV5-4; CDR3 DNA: TGTGCCAGCAGCTTGGGGCCGGGGATGCACTATGGCTACACCTTC; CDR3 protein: CASSLGPGMHYGYTF
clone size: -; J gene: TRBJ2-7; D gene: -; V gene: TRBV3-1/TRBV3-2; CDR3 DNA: TGTGCCAGCAGCCGAGTGTACGAGCAGTACTTC; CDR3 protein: CASSRVYEQYF
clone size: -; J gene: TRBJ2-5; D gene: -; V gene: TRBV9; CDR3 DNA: TGTGCCAGCAGCGTTGGGGAAATAGCGGAGGGAGAGACCCAGTACTTC; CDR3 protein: CASSVGEIAEGETQYF
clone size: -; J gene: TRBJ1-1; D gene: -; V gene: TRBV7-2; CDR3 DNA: TGTGCCAGCAGCCATCGGGGGACTGAAGCTTTCTTT; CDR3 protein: CASSHRGTEAFF
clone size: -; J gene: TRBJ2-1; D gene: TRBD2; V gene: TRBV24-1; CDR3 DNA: TGTGCCACCAGTGATACTCGACTAGCGGGAGGGGGTTGGAATGAGCAGTTCTTC; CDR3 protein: CATSDTRLAGGGWNEQFF